These 27 T cell receptor beta chains were sequenced from one sample in a study of T cells in women clearing cervical HPV infection. Measured with immunoSEQ multiplex PCR; TCRdb has only the in-frame clones, and not every one. The sample data list almost 20,000 clones. The sequenced sample consisted of blood buffy coat. The source of these receptors is a woman aged 18-70 years with a cervical HPV16 infection that either progressed to CIN3+ or cleared (not recorded which).

Note on this clone: The read ends 3 residues early relative to the CDR3; the germline J gene fills the gap. The chain combines TRBV4-1 with TRBJ2-3, with a tentative D call TRBD2 (6 bases). Trimming shortened V by 1 base and J by 4 bases, and 12 bases separated the two germline ends. CDR3 length: 15 amino acids. The germline V gene has CDR1 MGHRA and CDR2 YSYEKL. The sequenced part of the CDR3 DNA is TGCGCCAGCAGCCAAGGGCTAGCGTCCGCAGATACG. Amino acids: CASSQGLASADT. The complete CDR3 sequence is CASSQGLASADTQYF.

CDR3 bases read: TGTGCCAGCAGTACCACCCCCGTCGGTGAG. Translated, it gives CASSTTPVGE. The full CDR3 reads CASSTTPVGEQFF. J is TRBJ2-1 and V is TRBV6-2 or TRBV6-3; D not resolved. The CDR3 goes on 3 residues after the read ends, and that part is filled in from the germline J gene. This CDR3 is built from 13 residues. Germline V gives CDR1 MNHEY, CDR2 SVGEGT. The V end was cut by 5 bases, the J end by 9 bases, with 14 bases between.

Concerning this clone: The read terminates 3 residues ahead of where the CDR3 ends, so the germline J gene completes it. This chain joins TRBV29-1 and TRBJ1-2; D is ambiguous. This CDR3 has 11 residues. CDR1 is SQVTM, CDR2 ANQGSEA, per germline. The germline V and J ends were trimmed by 4 bases and 7 bases, with 10 bases remaining between them. The chain's CDR3 is CSVAGEGGYTF. Partial CDR3 DNA: TGCAGCGTTGCTGGTGAGGGTGGC.

Of note for this clone: The read ends 3 residues before the CDR3 terminus; that terminus is restored from the germline J gene. The V call is TRBV20-1, the J call TRBJ2-1; weak D call: TRBD1 (7 bases). There are 15 residues in the CDR3. Per germline, CDR1 DFQATT and CDR2 SNEGSKA (reference sequence). Trimming shortened V by 2 bases and J by 6 bases, and 17 bases separated the two germline ends. The DNA read from the CDR3 is TGCAGTGCTAGAAACCTAAACAGGGGAGGCAATGAG. This codes for CSARNLNRGGNE. The whole CDR3 is CSARNLNRGGNEQFF.

CDR3 loop: CASSLSSTGAETQYF. CDR3 DNA (partial): TGCGCCAGCAGCTTGTCTTCAACAGGCGCGGAGACC. The chain carries TRBV5-1 and TRBJ2-5; D might be TRBD1 (5 bases). The read terminates 3 residues ahead of where the CDR3 ends, so the germline J gene completes it. Trimming shortened V by 1 base and J by 5 bases, and 15 bases separated the two germline ends. Germline lookup yields CDR1 SGHRS and CDR2 YFSETQ. CDR3 length: 15 residues.

In the case of this clone: The CDR3 extends 3 residues past the end of the read, so its final part is completed from the germline J gene. The chain combines TRBV30 with TRBJ2-7, with 7 nucleotides matching TRBD1. The CDR3 sequence is 11 residues long. Germline V gene data show CDR1 as GTSNPN and CDR2 as SVGIG (reference sequence). V dropped 5 bases and J dropped 3; count of bases not matched to a gene: 1. The CDR3 sequence: CAWDRVYEQYF. The covered CDR3 bases are TGTGCCTGGGACAGGGTCTACGAG.

Remarks on this clone: The read falls 3 residues short of the CDR3 end, and the missing part is taken from the germline J gene. The V gene is TRBV7-9, the J gene TRBJ2-7; 7 bases fit TRBD2. The V gene end was trimmed by 8 bases and the J gene end by 3 bases; junction bases not matched to a gene: 4. This CDR3 has 12 residues. Per the germline V gene, CDR1 is SEHNR and CDR2 is FQNEAQ (reference sequence). The CDR3 region is CASARGNYEQYF. CDR3 bases read: TGTGCCAGCGCGCGGGGGAACTACGAG.

Details on this clone: The read gets to within 3 residues of the CDR3 end, and the germline J gene fills in the rest. V and J are TRBV7-2 and TRBJ2-2, with a weak D call TRBD2 (5 bases). Trimming took off 4 bases at V and 8 bases at J, with 11 bases between the two ends. The CDR3 is made up of 13 amino acids. Germline CDR1 SGHTA, CDR2 FQGNSA. CDR3 protein: CASSYTSSGELFF. The DNA read from the CDR3 is TGTGCCAGCAGCTACACTAGTTCGGGGGAG. The complete variable domain, with remaining parts taken from reference TRBV7-2 and TRBJ2-2, reads GAGVSQSPSNKVTEKGKDVELRCDPISGHTALYWYRQSLGQGLEFLIYFQGNSAPDKSGLPSDRFSAERTGGSVSTLTIQRTQQEDSAVYLCASSYTSSGELFFGEGSRLTVL.

On this clone: The missing CDR3 end, 3 residues past where the read stops, is filled in from the germline J gene. The chain couples TRBV20-1 to TRBJ2-3; 9 bases are a match to TRBD2. Per the germline V gene, CDR1 is DFQATT and CDR2 is SNEGSKA (reference sequence). The ends lost 6 bases at V and 3 bases at J; junction bases unmatched: 16. The CDR3 extends over 17 amino acids. The CDR3 DNA, read in part, is TGCAGTGCGTTCGCTCTAGGTGGGCTAGCGGGGACAGATACG. This sequence encodes CSAFALGGLAGTDT. In full, the CDR3 reads CSAFALGGLAGTDTQYF.

Concerning this clone: Read sequence stops 3 residues before the CDR3 end, and the germline J gene provides the missing end. The chain links TRBV18 to TRBJ2-7, with 10 bases that match TRBD1. The germline CDR1 and CDR2 sequences are KGHSH and LQKENI. J lost 5 bases, V lost 3 bases, and 4 bases had no gene match. The CDR3 consists of 14 residues. Incomplete CDR3 DNA: TGTGCCAGCTCACCGGGACAGGGGAATCACGAG. It specifies CASSPGQGNHE. The whole CDR3 region reads CASSPGQGNHEQYF.

The CDR3 here is CASSPLDSMNTEAFF. The part of the CDR3 DNA that was read is TGTGCCAGCAGCCCTCTGGACAGTATGAACACTGAA. The rearrangement uses TRBV7-9 and TRBJ1-1; a weak D match, TRBD1 (6 bases). Sequencing ends 3 residues short of the CDR3 end; the germline J gene provides the rest. V was trimmed by 5 bases and J by 0 bases, leaving 13 bases between them. Germline-derived CDR1 and CDR2 are SEHNR and FQNEAQ (reference sequence). The CDR3 has 15 amino acids.

As regards this clone: The read comes to an end 3 residues before the CDR3 does, leaving the germline J gene to fill in the end. The chain employs TRBV18 and TRBJ1-4; 10 nucleotides line up with TRBD1. Unmatched junction bases numbered 3, after V lost 2 bases and J lost 0 bases. CDR1 KGHSH and CDR2 LQKENI come from the germline V gene. The CDR3 is 17 residues long. The CDR3 region is CASSPGGQGATNEKLFF. The sequenced CDR3 bases are TGTGCCAGCTCACCAGGTGGACAGGGGGCAACTAATGAAAAA.

The sequenced part of the CDR3 DNA is TGCGCCAGCAGCTTGATTAGGGGGTACGAG. This encodes CASSLIRGYE. The entire CDR3 reads CASSLIRGYEQYF. This chain joins TRBV5-1 and TRBJ2-7; possible D gene TRBD1, 6 bases. From the germline J gene comes the end of the CDR3, since the read stops 3 residues before it. Germline V gives CDR1 SGHRS, CDR2 YFSETQ. The CDR3 loop spans 13 amino acids. The V and J ends lost 1 base and 4 bases respectively, with 9 bases between them. The full variable domain, with the rest looked up from reference TRBV5-1 and TRBJ2-7, is KAGVTQTPRYLIKTRGQQVTLSCSPISGHRSVSWYQQTPGQGLQFLFEYFSETQRNKGNFPGRFSGRQFSNSRSEMNVSTLELGDSALYLCASSLIRGYEQYFGPGTRLTVT.

Regarding this clone: From the germline J gene comes the end of the CDR3, since the read stops 3 residues before it. V gene TRBV4-1 combines with J gene TRBJ2-3, with D uncertain. V gave up 0 bases and J gave up 2 bases, with 9 bases separating them. CDR1 is MGHRA and CDR2 is YSYEKL in the germline V gene. The CDR3 runs to 15 residues. CDR3 loop: CASSQDPFNTDTQYF. The sequenced part of the CDR3 DNA is TGCGCCAGCAGCCAAGACCCTTTTAACACAGATACG.

About this clone: Read sequence stops 3 residues before the CDR3 end, and the germline J gene provides the missing end. This rearrangement joins TRBV20-1 to TRBJ2-5; D possibly corresponds to TRBD2 (6 bases). V was cut by 1 base and J by 7 bases, with 13 bases left in between. Per the germline V gene, CDR1 is DFQATT and CDR2 is SNEGSKA (reference sequence). The CDR3 is 13 amino acids. The sequenced part of the CDR3 DNA is TGCAGTGCTAGAGTAGCTAGCGTCGGGACC. It translates to CSARVASVGT. The full-length CDR3 reads as CSARVASVGTQYF.

Concerning this clone itself: The missing CDR3 end, 3 residues past where the read stops, is filled in from the germline J gene. The rearrangement uses TRBV2 and TRBJ1-5; D not certain. The V end was cut by 5 bases, the J end by 5 bases, with 13 bases between. Germline CDR1 reads SNHLY; CDR2 reads FYNNEI. The CDR3 has 14 amino acids. CDR3 sequence: CASSPYGLDQPQHF. CDR3 bases read: TGTGCCAGCAGTCCCTACGGACTGGATCAGCCC.

Remarks on this clone: The read stops 3 residues short of the end of the CDR3; the missing end is completed from the germline J gene. The chain is built from TRBV5-1 and TRBJ2-7; 10 nucleotides match TRBD2. This CDR3 contains 15 residues. Germline V lookup: CDR1 SGHRS, CDR2 YFSETQ. Germline trimming cut 5 bases from V and 2 bases from J; bases unmatched to any gene: 7. The covered CDR3 bases are TGCGCCAGCAGGGCCGGGACTAGCGTCACCTACGAG. This encodes CASRAGTSVTYE. The CDR3 in full is CASRAGTSVTYEQYF.

About this clone itself: The CDR3 is cut off 3 residues early in the read; its end comes from the germline J gene. The chain links TRBV10-3 to TRBJ2-7, with D tentatively TRBD2 (5 bases). V was clipped by 0 bases and J by 2 bases, with 14 bases between them. The length of the CDR3 is 16 residues. The germline gives CDR1 ENHRY, CDR2 SYGVKD. The CDR3 protein is CAISESETRGTYEQYF. Partial CDR3 DNA: TGTGCCATCAGTGAGTCGGAAACTAGAGGAACCTACGAG.

As concerns this clone: The read ends 3 residues early relative to the CDR3; the germline J gene fills the gap. V usage is TRBV18 and J usage is TRBJ1-1, with D perhaps matching TRBD1 (5 bases). This CDR3 has 14 residues. Trimming removed 5 bases at V and 0 bases at J, with 10 bases between. The germline V gene has CDR1 KGHSH and CDR2 LQKENI. The CDR3: CASSADTLNTEAFF. The CDR3 DNA, read in part, is TGTGCCAGCTCAGCGGACACCCTGAACACTGAA.

On this clone: Read coverage stops 3 residues before the CDR3 terminus; the germline J gene supplies the remainder. This rearrangement joins TRBV20-1 to TRBJ1-6, with D possibly being TRBD1 (6 bases). Trimming removed 6 bases at V and 12 bases at J, with 18 bases between. Germline CDR1 reads DFQATT; CDR2 reads SNEGSKA (reference sequence). This CDR3 has 13 amino acids. CDR3 loop: CSAPAGTRQPLHF. CDR3 DNA, as far as it was read: TGCAGTGCCCCCGCCGGGACAAGGCAACCC.

CDR3 region: CAWSVLKIAPHYRYEQYF. The sequenced CDR3 bases are TGTGCCTGGAGTGTACTAAAGATTGCGCCCCATTATAGGTACGAG. The J gene is TRBJ2-7, the V gene TRBV30; D ambiguous. The read halts 3 residues ahead of the CDR3 end, with the missing end drawn from the germline J gene. V lost 0 bases to trimming and J lost 4 bases, with 25 bases between them. Germline lookup yields CDR1 GTSNPN and CDR2 SVGIG (reference sequence). The CDR3 sequence is 18 residues long.

As for this clone: The read ends 3 residues shy of where the CDR3 ends; the end is completed using the germline J gene. The chain is built from TRBV5-5 and TRBJ2-3; D is ambiguous. V gave up 4 bases and J gave up 6 bases, with 18 bases separating them. This CDR3 is built from 15 residues. Germline V gene data show CDR1 as SGHKS and CDR2 as YYEKEE (reference sequence). The covered CDR3 bases are TGTGCCAGCAGCGCCCTCAGTTTAGCCGGGGATACG. Translated, it gives CASSALSLAGDT. The entire CDR3 protein is CASSALSLAGDTQYF.

Concerning this clone: The CDR3 goes on 3 residues after the read ends, and that part is filled in from the germline J gene. The rearrangement uses TRBV19 and TRBJ2-2, with a tentative D call TRBD1 (5 bases). CDR1 is LNHDA, CDR2 SQIVND, per germline (reference sequence). Trimming stripped 6 bases from V and 5 bases from J, with 7 bases between. The CDR3 runs 12 residues. CDR3 DNA, as far as it was read: TGTGCCAGTAGCCAGGGAACCGGGGAG. Translation: CASSQGTGE. The entire CDR3 sequence reads CASSQGTGELFF.

Comments on this clone: The read ends 3 residues early relative to the CDR3; the germline J gene fills the gap. The genes are TRBV2 and TRBJ1-4, with TRBD1 identical over 8 bases. Looked up from germline, CDR1 is SNHLY and CDR2 is FYNNEI. V lost 5 bases and J lost 5; bases outside the gene matches: 1. This CDR3 has 13 residues. CDR3 amino acids: CASSRTGNEKLFF. The DNA read from the CDR3 is TGTGCCAGCAGTCGGACAGGGAATGAAAAA.

Notes on this clone: With the read ending 3 residues before the CDR3 end, the germline J gene is used to fill in that end. The V and J genes are TRBV2 and TRBJ1-1; D call uncertain. CDR3 size: 12 residues. Germline values: CDR1 SNHLY, CDR2 FYNNEI. The CDR3 loop is CASSEEALEAFF. The CDR3 DNA, read in part, is TGTGCCAGCAGTGAAGAGGCCCTGGAA.

Remarks on this clone: The read ends 3 residues before the CDR3 terminus; that terminus is restored from the germline J gene. This chain links TRBV12-3 or TRBV12-4 with TRBJ1-1; a weak D match, TRBD1 (6 bases). Trimming took off 7 bases at V and 1 base at J, with 10 bases between the two ends. The CDR3 spans 13 residues. Here the CDR3 reads CASTTDRNTEAFF. CDR3 DNA, as far as it was read: TGTGCCAGCACCACGGACAGGAACACTGAA.

In regard to this clone: The read halts 3 residues ahead of the CDR3 end, with the missing end drawn from the germline J gene. The chain has TRBV10-1 and TRBJ2-5; 9 bases agree with TRBD2. The CDR3 consists of 16 residues. CDR1 and CDR2 (germline): WNHNN, SYGVQD (reference sequence). The J segment lost 1 base and the V segment lost 2 bases, leaving 5 bases of the junction unmatched. The CDR3 bases that were read are TGCGCCAGCAGTGAGATAGCGGGGGCGACCCAAGAGACC. It translates to CASSEIAGATQET. Given in full, the CDR3 is CASSEIAGATQETQYF.